The rows below give T cell receptor beta chains drawn from one sample of a study of blood T cell repertoires in COVID-19. Produced via immunoSEQ multiplex PCR; TCRdb's table is partial and in-frame only. Among 150,000 to 200,000 clones listed, about four fifths were seen once. Sequencing was carried out using peripheral blood. The receptors originated from a woman aged 60-75 years with COVID-19, enrolled during active disease. Both conserved end residues are part of each CDR3. A D gene is named only where the DNA matches it firmly. The size of a clone is reported for some rows only, either as once, few or many, or as a class for expanded clones.

CDR3 DNA	CDR3 protein	D gene	clone size	V gene	J gene
TGTGCCAGCAGCTTTGGGGCTAGCGGGGCATTAGATACGCAGTATTTT	CASSFGASGALDTQYF	TRBD2	.	TRBV11-2	TRBJ2-3
TGTGCCAGCAGTTTATCCCCAGACAGGGAAGAGACCCAGTACTTC	CASSLSPDREETQYF	TRBD1	.	TRBV27	TRBJ2-5
TGTGCCAGCAGTCTTGAAAAACTGTTTTTT	CASSLEKLFF	.	.	TRBV6-5	TRBJ1-4
TGTGCCACCAGCAGAGATAGCGCAGATACGCAGTATTTT	CATSRDSADTQYF	.	once	TRBV15	TRBJ2-3
TGTGCCAGCTCACCTCAATCGGACATTCAGTACTTC	CASSPQSDIQYF	.	once	TRBV18	TRBJ2-4
TGTGCCAGCCGCGATGCGGGAGGGCCACAACACGAGCAGTACTTC	CASRDAGGPQHEQYF	TRBD2	few	TRBV27	TRBJ2-7
TGTGCCAGCAGCCCACGGGCCATCGGGGGCTCTGGGGCCAACGTCCTGACTTTC	CASSPRAIGGSGANVLTF	.	few	TRBV7-3	TRBJ2-6
TGTGCCAGCAGCGCTCCGGGACAACTTAACTATGGCTACACCTTC	CASSAPGQLNYGYTF	.	.	TRBV28	TRBJ1-2
TGTGCCAGCAGTTACTCCCCATCGAACACTGAAGCTTTCTTT	CASSYSPSNTEAFF	.	.	TRBV6-2/TRBV6-3	TRBJ1-1
TGCAGCGGACTAGCGGGAGGCAATGAGCAGTTCTTC	CSGLAGGNEQFF	TRBD2	.	TRBV29-1	TRBJ2-1
TGTGCCAGCAGTTTTACAGGTTATCCAGATACGCAGTATTTT	CASSFTGYPDTQYF	.	.	TRBV27	TRBJ2-3
TGTGCCAGCAGCGCCCGGACATTAGATACGCAGTATTTT	CASSARTLDTQYF	.	once	TRBV11-2	TRBJ2-3
TGTGCCAGCAGCTTAGGGACTAGCGTAAGCTCCTACGAGCAGTACTTC	CASSLGTSVSSYEQYF	TRBD2	.	TRBV7-9	TRBJ2-7
TGCGCCAGCAGCTTGGGGGGACAGGGGGCCACAGATACGCAGTATTTT	CASSLGGQGATDTQYF	TRBD1	.	TRBV5-1	TRBJ2-3
TGTGCCAGCAGCCCTCGACTAGCGGGAGGCACAGATACGCAGTATTTT	CASSPRLAGGTDTQYF	TRBD2	.	TRBV7-9	TRBJ2-3
TGTGCCAGCAGCTTAAGGAAGGGGCACAGTCAGCCCCAGCATTTT	CASSLRKGHSQPQHF	.	.	TRBV7-2	TRBJ1-5
TGTGCCAGCAGCTTCCAGGGGGCAAGCGGGGAGCTGTTTTTT	CASSFQGASGELFF	TRBD1	.	TRBV5-8	TRBJ2-2
TGTGCCAGCCGGGATCTCCTGTCGGCCGGGGAGCTGTTTTTT	CASRDLLSAGELFF	.	.	TRBV6-5	TRBJ2-2
TGTGCCATCAGTACCGGGACAGAGCAGGCGACCCAGTACTTC	CAISTGTEQATQYF	TRBD1	.	TRBV10-3	TRBJ2-5
TGCGCCAACAGCCCAACAGCGGGGAGCACAGATACGCAGTATTTT	CANSPTAGSTDTQYF	TRBD2	.	TRBV5-1	TRBJ2-3
TGTGCCAGCAGTTTAATCCCCGACAGGGTCGAATTTCAGTACTTC	CASSLIPDRVEFQYF	TRBD1	.	TRBV27	TRBJ2-4
TGTGCCAGCAGACCATCGGACAGGGGGGTTCAGCCCCAGCATTTT	CASRPSDRGVQPQHF	TRBD1	few	TRBV28	TRBJ1-5
TGTGCCAGCAGCTCTAGCGCAGGGGGAGGCACTGAAGCTTTCTTT	CASSSSAGGGTEAFF	TRBD1	few	TRBV11-3	TRBJ1-1
TGTGCCAGTAGTGGACAGGGAAACACTGAAGCTTTCTTT	CASSGQGNTEAFF	TRBD1	once	TRBV19	TRBJ1-1
TGTGCCAGCAGCTTGATTAGCTCTGGGGCCAACGTCCTGACTTTC	CASSLISSGANVLTF	.	.	TRBV5-5	TRBJ2-6
TGTGCCTGGTCTCACACTGAAGCTTTCTTT	CAWSHTEAFF	.	.	TRBV30	TRBJ1-1
TGTGCCAGCAGCCAAGATGGGGGGAGACCCTCCTATGGCTACACCTTC	CASSQDGGRPSYGYTF	.	.	TRBV3-1/TRBV3-2	TRBJ1-2
TGTGCCAGCAGCTTAAAAGGGGCGGACTATGGCTACACCTTC	CASSLKGADYGYTF	.	.	TRBV7-2	TRBJ1-2
TGTGCCAGCAGGGCAGGTTCATACACTGAAGCTTTCTTT	CASRAGSYTEAFF	.	few	TRBV6-5	TRBJ1-1
TGTGCCAGTAGTATAAAGAGAAAGTCTGAAGCTTTCTTT	CASSIKRKSEAFF	.	.	TRBV19	TRBJ1-1
TGTGCCAGCAGCGCTCTATCTGCTGGAAACACCATATATTTT	CASSALSAGNTIYF	.	.	TRBV9	TRBJ1-3
TGTGCCAGCAGTTACTCGGGGCCCGGCAATGAGCAGTTCTTC	CASSYSGPGNEQFF	.	.	TRBV6-6	TRBJ2-1
TGCGCCAGCAGCTACGGACTAGCGGGGTTAGAAGAGACCCAGTACTTC	CASSYGLAGLEETQYF	TRBD2	.	TRBV5-1	TRBJ2-5
TGTGCCAGCAGCGCCGTGGTAGAACAGGGGCGCTCCAACTATGGCTACACCTTC	CASSAVVEQGRSNYGYTF	TRBD1	.	TRBV9	TRBJ1-2
TGTGCCAGTAGTATAGAGTCGGCTAGCGGGTACAACACCGGGGAGCTGTTTTTT	CASSIESASGYNTGELFF	TRBD2	.	TRBV19	TRBJ2-2
TGTGCCTGCCTTGGACTACGCTACGAGCAGTACTTC	CACLGLRYEQYF	.	.	TRBV30	TRBJ2-7
TGTGCCATCACTCCTGAGGACAGGGCCTACGAGCAGTACTTC	CAITPEDRAYEQYF	TRBD1	.	TRBV10-3	TRBJ2-7
TGTGCCAGCAGTGACTCACTAGCGGGGGGGAATGAGCAGTTCTTC	CASSDSLAGGNEQFF	TRBD2	.	TRBV6-4	TRBJ2-1
TGCGCCAGCAGCCAAGACAGGGGCTTAGCGGGAGGGCCTATAGATACGCAGTATTTT	CASSQDRGLAGGPIDTQYF	TRBD2	once	TRBV4-3	TRBJ2-3
TGTGCCAGCAGTTCGTATAGCAATCAGCCCCAGCATTTT	CASSSYSNQPQHF	.	.	TRBV2	TRBJ1-5